This T cell receptor (beta chain) stems from a study of beta chain features in type 1 diabetes. The overall study: Similarity in age, gender and cell yields was seen between patients and healthy donors.

Every isolated RNA sample was fully reverse transcribed, so sequencing captured expressed TCRB transcripts. Sequencing was performed with immunoSEQ multiplex PCR; in TCRdb, only in-frame clones are kept and a portion is missing. Among about 220,000 clones, approximately 11% were seen once, and the ten largest hold over 1%. Germline V gives CDR1 SGHTA, CDR2 FQGNSA. The CDR3 is 16 residues long. Trimming took 5 bases from V and 0 from J; bases not matched to a gene: 4. The V call is TRBV7-2, the J call TRBJ2-4, with 10 bases lining up with TRBD2. The material sequenced was central memory CD4+ T cells from blood. This sequence was found in a young man in good health. CDR3 region: CASSPTSGLAKNIQYF. CDR3 sequence (DNA): TGTGCCAGCAGCCCGACTAGCGGGCTAGCCAAAAACATTCAGTACTTC. The full variable domain, its missing parts supplied by reference TRBV7-2 and TRBJ2-4, is GAGVSQSPSNKVTEKGKDVELRCDPISGHTALYWYRQSLGQGLEFLIYFQGNSAPDKSGLPSDRFSAERTGGSVSTLTIQRTQQEDSAVYLCASSPTSGLAKNIQYFGAGTRLSVL.